This T cell receptor (beta chain) is drawn from a study of vaccination and CD4 T cells after COVID-19. At the level of the study: Post-vaccine specimens were obtained a median around 72 days after dose two (range 14 to 241). General study findings and limits: Although the median of SARS-CoV-2-reactive clonotypes rose from around 19 to 38, the change was not significant.

The study sequenced cultured CD4+ T cell DNA using the Oncomine TCR Beta short-read assay. Using its own MiXCR run on the PCR reads, TCRdb lists one record per CDR3 protein. The repertoire has approximately 14,000 distinct CDR3 sequences, 25% to 30% of them found once; the top ten carry roughly 8.5%. About this clonotype itself: Its matching antigen is unknown.

This CDR3 has 16 residues. The V segment lost 6 bases and the J segment 0 bases; nucleotides outside the gene matches: 8. Germline values: CDR1 MNHNS, CDR2 SASEGT. Indicated treatment: roughly ten-day PBMC culture with coronavirus spike peptide pools or control peptides (ViraFEST assay). The source of this sequence is a human donor who had recovered from COVID-19. Sequencing was carried out using CD4+ T cells from blood, cultured in vitro. V and J are TRBV6-1 and TRBJ1-5; 7 bases fit TRBD1. The CDR3 DNA sequence: TGTGCCAGCAGCGCTGCCGGACAGGATAGCAATCAGCCCCAGCATTTT. The encoded protein is CASSAAGQDSNQPQHF.